Given below is one T cell receptor (beta chain) in context. Profiled with immunoSEQ multiplex PCR; TCRdb holds only in-frame clones, not every one. Seen here are under 70,000 clones, approximately 92% observed once, and the top ten hold around 2%. These data belong to a study of T cell changes during pregnancy in multiple sclerosis. The CDR3 has 16 residues. Trimming took 0 bases from V and 3 from J; bases not matched to a gene: 5. Germline-derived CDR1 and CDR2 are SGHDT and YYEEEE. V is TRBV5-6 and J is TRBJ2-2, with 7 bases lining up with TRBD1. The sequence was obtained from a female donor in good health, enrolled as a control in a pregnancy study. The sample in question was peripheral blood, obtained in the third trimester of pregnancy. For the CDR3, the DNA is TGTGCCAGCAGCTTGGAAGGGACAGCACACACCGGGGAGCTGTTTTTT. Translated: CASSLEGTAHTGELFF.